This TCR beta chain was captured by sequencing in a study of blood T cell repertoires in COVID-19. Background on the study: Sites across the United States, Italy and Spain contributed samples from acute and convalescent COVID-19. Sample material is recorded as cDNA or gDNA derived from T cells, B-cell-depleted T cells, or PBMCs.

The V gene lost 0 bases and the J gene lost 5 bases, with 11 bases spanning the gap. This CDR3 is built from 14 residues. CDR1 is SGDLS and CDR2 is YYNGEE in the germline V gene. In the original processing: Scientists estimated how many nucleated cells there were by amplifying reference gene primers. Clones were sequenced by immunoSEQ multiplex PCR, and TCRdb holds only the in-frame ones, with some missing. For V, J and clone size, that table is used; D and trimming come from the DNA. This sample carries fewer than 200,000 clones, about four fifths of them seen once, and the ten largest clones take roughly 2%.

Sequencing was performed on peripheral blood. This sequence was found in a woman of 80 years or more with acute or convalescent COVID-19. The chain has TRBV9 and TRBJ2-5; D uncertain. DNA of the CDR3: TGTGCCAGCAGCGTAGTCGGCAGGTCCGAGACCCAGTACTTC. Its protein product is CASSVVGRSETQYF.